The rows below give T cell receptor beta chains drawn from one sample of a study of T cell responses to AZD1222 COVID-19 vaccine. Generated by immunoSEQ multiplex PCR, the TCRdb table keeps only in-frame clones and is missing some. Of tens of thousands of clones listed, 80% to 90% are singletons. The source was peripheral blood, collected on day 0 of AZD1222 vaccination. Receptors originate from an adult in good health. Each CDR3 is given with its conserved first and last residue. D genes are given only for firm matches. Size values are once, few and many counts, or a class for expanded clones, and some rows have none.

D gene	J gene	clone size	V gene	CDR3 DNA	CDR3 protein
NA	TRBJ1-2	NA	TRBV6-5	TGTGCCAGCAGCTCGTCCTCCTTTTTTGATGGCTACACCTTC	CASSSSSFFDGYTF
TRBD1	TRBJ2-7	NA	TRBV29-1	TGCAGCGTTGCGGGTAGGACAGGGGGCTACGAGCAGTACTTC	CSVAGRTGGYEQYF
TRBD1	TRBJ1-1	NA	TRBV12-5	TGTGCTAGTGGTTTGGGGACAGGGACCACTGAAGCTTTCTTT	CASGLGTGTTEAFF
NA	TRBJ2-7	NA	TRBV12-5	TGTGCTAGTGGTTCCCCTGGCTATCAGACCTACGAGCAGTACTTC	CASGSPGYQTYEQYF
NA	TRBJ1-1	NA	TRBV27	TGTGCCAGCAGTTTTTCTTCCAGACGGACAGAAGCTTTCTTT	CASSFSSRRTEAFF
TRBD1	TRBJ2-3	NA	TRBV29-1	TGCAGCGTTGAAGGAGGATCACGGGACAGGGGCTCAGATACGCAGTATTTT	CSVEGGSRDRGSDTQYF
NA	TRBJ2-7	NA	TRBV6-5	TGTGCCAGCAGTCTGGGTGAGGGCCCCTACGAGCAGTACTTC	CASSLGEGPYEQYF
TRBD2	TRBJ2-5	NA	TRBV19	TGTGCCACCCAAGCGGGGGGCGATACAGAGACCCAGTACTTC	CATQAGGDTETQYF
NA	TRBJ1-4	NA	TRBV11-2	TGTGCCAGCAGCTCCCATATTACAGGGAATGAAAAACTGTTTTTT	CASSSHITGNEKLFF
NA	TRBJ2-3	NA	TRBV9	TGTGCCAGCAGCCGTACTAGGGCTGCAGATACGCAGTATTTT	CASSRTRAADTQYF
NA	TRBJ2-5	NA	TRBV5-1	TGCGCCAGCAGCTTCCGACCCTCCACGCCCCAAGAGACCCAGTACTTC	CASSFRPSTPQETQYF
NA	TRBJ1-1	NA	TRBV19	TGTGCCAGTAGTATAGGTGACATGAACACTGAAGCTTTCTTT	CASSIGDMNTEAFF
TRBD1	TRBJ1-1	NA	TRBV3-1/TRBV3-2	TGTGCCAGCAGCCAAGACTTACAGGGGAAGGCTTTCTTT	CASSQDLQGKAFF
NA	TRBJ2-7	NA	TRBV10-3	TGTGCCATCAGGGGCCTCAATACCTACGAGCAGTACTTC	CAIRGLNTYEQYF
NA	TRBJ1-1	NA	TRBV7-7	TGTGCTAGCAGCTTAGAAGTTAACACTGAAGCTTTCTTT	CASSLEVNTEAFF
TRBD1	TRBJ2-7	NA	TRBV19	TGTGCCAGTAGTAGAAGGGCGGGACAGGGGGCGTTCTACGAGCAGTACTTC	CASSRRAGQGAFYEQYF
NA	TRBJ1-2	NA	TRBV6-4	TGTGCCAGCAGTGAACCGGAGAGAGTGGGCTACACCTTC	CASSEPERVGYTF
TRBD1	TRBJ1-6	NA	TRBV7-9	TGTGCCAGCAGCTTAGGGGACAGTTCACCCCTCCACTTT	CASSLGDSSPLHF
TRBD1	TRBJ2-7	NA	TRBV11-2	TGTGCCAGCAGCTCGTTCGCCGGACAGGGTACCCGCGAGCAGTACTTC	CASSSFAGQGTREQYF
TRBD1	TRBJ2-7	NA	TRBV27	TGTGCCAGCAGCTTGTCCGGGACAGGAACGAGGGAGCAGTACTTC	CASSLSGTGTREQYF
NA	TRBJ1-5	NA	TRBV12-5	TGTGCTAGTGGTTTGATCAGAGACGGACAGACTTATAGCAATCAGCCCCAGCATTTT	CASGLIRDGQTYSNQPQHF
TRBD2	TRBJ2-2	NA	TRBV29-1	TGCAGCGCTCAGACGGGAGGGAACACCGGGGAGCTGTTTTTT	CSAQTGGNTGELFF
NA	TRBJ1-1	NA	TRBV30	TGTGCCTGTCGGGATACTGAAGCTTTCTTT	CACRDTEAFF
NA	TRBJ1-5	NA	TRBV6-5	TGTGCCAGCAGTAGGGACACCCGCAATCAGCCCCAGCATTTT	CASSRDTRNQPQHF
NA	TRBJ2-1	NA	TRBV2	TGTGCCTCCTCAAGGGGGGGGCCCGCAGGGGAGCAGTTCTTC	CASSRGGPAGEQFF
TRBD1	TRBJ1-6	NA	TRBV9	TGTGCCAGCAGCCCTCGGGACAGTGGAATGGTCGATAATTCACCCCTCCACTTT	CASSPRDSGMVDNSPLHF
NA	TRBJ2-2	NA	TRBV5-1	TGCGCCAGCATGACACCCCGCGGGGAGCTGTTTTTT	CASMTPRGELFF
NA	TRBJ1-6	NA	TRBV30	TGTGCCTGGAGTGTTGAGAAGGATAATTCACCCCTCCACTTT	CAWSVEKDNSPLHF
TRBD1	TRBJ1-1	NA	TRBV19	TGTGCCAGTAGCTGGACAGGGCTGAACACTGAAGCTTTCTTT	CASSWTGLNTEAFF
NA	TRBJ1-2	few	TRBV6-5	TGTGCCAGTTGGGACCCGGTAAAAATTGGCTACACCTTC	CASWDPVKIGYTF
NA	TRBJ2-7	NA	TRBV30	TGTGCCTTGATAGGACGGGAGCAGTACTTC	CALIGREQYF
NA	TRBJ1-6	NA	TRBV7-2	TGTGCCAGCAGCTTTAAGGGGAATTCACCCCTCCACTTT	CASSFKGNSPLHF
TRBD1	TRBJ1-2	NA	TRBV18	TGTGCCAGCTCACCAGACAGGGCCTATGGCTACACCTTC	CASSPDRAYGYTF
NA	TRBJ2-7	NA	TRBV7-2	TGTGCCAGCAGCCCAACGACACTGGGTTCCTACGAGCAGTACTTC	CASSPTTLGSYEQYF
NA	TRBJ2-2	NA	TRBV6-5	TGTGCCAGCAGTCCCGGGACGCTTTGGACCGGGGAGCTGTTTTTT	CASSPGTLWTGELFF
NA	TRBJ1-2	NA	TRBV6-6	TGTGCCAGCAGGGGCGGGGGTAGCGCGGGTTATGGCTACACCTTC	CASRGGGSAGYGYTF
NA	TRBJ2-2	NA	TRBV30	TGTGCCTGGAGTGACGGACACCTTTCGGCCCCCACCGGGGAGCTGTTTTTT	CAWSDGHLSAPTGELFF
NA	TRBJ1-1	NA	TRBV28	TGTGCCAGCAGCCTGACGGGGGTTAATGGGAACACTGAAGCTTTCTTT	CASSLTGVNGNTEAFF